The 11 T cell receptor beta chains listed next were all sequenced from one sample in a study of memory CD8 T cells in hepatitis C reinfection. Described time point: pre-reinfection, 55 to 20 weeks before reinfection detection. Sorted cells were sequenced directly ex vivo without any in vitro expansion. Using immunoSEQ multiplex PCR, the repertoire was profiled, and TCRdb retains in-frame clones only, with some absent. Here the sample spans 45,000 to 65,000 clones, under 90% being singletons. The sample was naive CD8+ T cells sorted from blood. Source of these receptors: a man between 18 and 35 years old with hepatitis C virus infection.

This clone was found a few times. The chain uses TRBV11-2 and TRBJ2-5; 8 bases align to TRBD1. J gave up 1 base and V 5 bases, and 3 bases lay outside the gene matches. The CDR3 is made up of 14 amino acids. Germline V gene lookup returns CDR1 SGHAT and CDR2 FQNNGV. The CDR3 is CASSQGQGQETQYF. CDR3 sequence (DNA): TGTGCCAGCAGCCAAGGACAGGGCCAAGAGACCCAGTACTTC. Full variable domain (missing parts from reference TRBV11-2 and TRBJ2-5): EAGVAQSPRYKIIEKRQSVAFWCNPISGHATLYWYQQILGQGPKLLIQFQNNGVVDDSQLPKDRFSAERLKGVDSTLKIQPAKLEDSAVYLCASSQGQGQETQYFGPGTRLLVL.

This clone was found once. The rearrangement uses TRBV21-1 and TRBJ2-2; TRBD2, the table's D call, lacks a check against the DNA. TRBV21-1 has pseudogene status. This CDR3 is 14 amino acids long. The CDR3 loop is CASSKRRRTGELFF. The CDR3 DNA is TGTGCCAGCAGCAAACGGCGGCGGACCGGGGAGCTGTTTTTT.

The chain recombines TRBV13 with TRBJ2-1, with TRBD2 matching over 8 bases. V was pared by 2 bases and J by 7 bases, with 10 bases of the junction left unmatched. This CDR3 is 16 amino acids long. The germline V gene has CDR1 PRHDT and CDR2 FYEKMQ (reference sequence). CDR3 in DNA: TGTGCCAGCAGCTTATCCGGGGGGGACGTGGGGAATGAGCAGTTCTTC. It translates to CASSLSGGDVGNEQFF.

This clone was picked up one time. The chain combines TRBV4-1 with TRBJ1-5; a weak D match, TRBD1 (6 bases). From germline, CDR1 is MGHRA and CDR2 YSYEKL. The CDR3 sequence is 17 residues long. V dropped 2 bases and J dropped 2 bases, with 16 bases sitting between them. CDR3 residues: CASSQILQGDGNQPQHF. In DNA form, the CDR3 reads TGCGCCAGCAGCCAAATCTTACAGGGAGATGGCAATCAGCCCCAGCATTTT.

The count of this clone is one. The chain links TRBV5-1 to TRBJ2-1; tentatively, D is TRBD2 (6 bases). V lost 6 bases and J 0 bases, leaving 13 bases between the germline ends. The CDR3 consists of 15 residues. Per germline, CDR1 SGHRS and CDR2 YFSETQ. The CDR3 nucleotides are TGCGCCAGCAAAGCGTTAGCGGACTCCTACAATGAGCAGTTCTTC. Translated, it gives CASKALADSYNEQFF.

CDR3 in amino acids: CASSTTRLARETQYF. DNA of the CDR3: TGTGCCAGCAGCACTACTCGACTAGCGCGGGAGACCCAGTACTTC. The chain is built from TRBV21-1 and TRBJ2-5; the table gives TRBD2 as D, unverified against the DNA. TRBV21-1 is described as a pseudogene. This CDR3 spans 15 amino acids.

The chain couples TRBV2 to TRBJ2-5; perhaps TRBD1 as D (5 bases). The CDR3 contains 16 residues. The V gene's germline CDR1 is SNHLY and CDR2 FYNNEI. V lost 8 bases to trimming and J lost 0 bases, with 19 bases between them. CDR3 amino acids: CASGQVTEEYQETQYF. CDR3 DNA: TGTGCCAGCGGACAAGTGACTGAGGAATACCAAGAGACCCAGTACTTC.

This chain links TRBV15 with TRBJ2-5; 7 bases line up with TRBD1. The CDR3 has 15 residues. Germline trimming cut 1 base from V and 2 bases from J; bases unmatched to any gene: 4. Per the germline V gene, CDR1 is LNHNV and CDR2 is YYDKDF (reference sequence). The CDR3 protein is CATSRGQGPQETQYF. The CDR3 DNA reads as TGTGCCACCAGCAGAGGACAGGGACCTCAAGAGACCCAGTACTTC.

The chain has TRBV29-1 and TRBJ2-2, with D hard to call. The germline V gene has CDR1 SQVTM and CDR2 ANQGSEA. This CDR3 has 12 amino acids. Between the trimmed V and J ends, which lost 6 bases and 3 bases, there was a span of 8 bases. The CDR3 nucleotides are TGCAGCGTACCTGGCCACACCGGGGAGCTGTTTTTT. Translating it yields CSVPGHTGELFF.

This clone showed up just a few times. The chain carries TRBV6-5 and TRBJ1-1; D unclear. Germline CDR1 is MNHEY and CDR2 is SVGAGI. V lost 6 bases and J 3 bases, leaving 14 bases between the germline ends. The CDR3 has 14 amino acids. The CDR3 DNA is TGTGCCAGCAGCCCTTCAGTTCGATACACTGAAGCTTTCTTT. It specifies CASSPSVRYTEAFF.

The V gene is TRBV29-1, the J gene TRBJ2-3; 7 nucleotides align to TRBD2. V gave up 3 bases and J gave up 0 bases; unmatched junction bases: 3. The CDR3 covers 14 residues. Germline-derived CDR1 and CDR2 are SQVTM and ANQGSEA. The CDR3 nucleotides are TGCAGCGTTGAGGGGGGGATCAGCACAGATACGCAGTATTTT. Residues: CSVEGGISTDTQYF.